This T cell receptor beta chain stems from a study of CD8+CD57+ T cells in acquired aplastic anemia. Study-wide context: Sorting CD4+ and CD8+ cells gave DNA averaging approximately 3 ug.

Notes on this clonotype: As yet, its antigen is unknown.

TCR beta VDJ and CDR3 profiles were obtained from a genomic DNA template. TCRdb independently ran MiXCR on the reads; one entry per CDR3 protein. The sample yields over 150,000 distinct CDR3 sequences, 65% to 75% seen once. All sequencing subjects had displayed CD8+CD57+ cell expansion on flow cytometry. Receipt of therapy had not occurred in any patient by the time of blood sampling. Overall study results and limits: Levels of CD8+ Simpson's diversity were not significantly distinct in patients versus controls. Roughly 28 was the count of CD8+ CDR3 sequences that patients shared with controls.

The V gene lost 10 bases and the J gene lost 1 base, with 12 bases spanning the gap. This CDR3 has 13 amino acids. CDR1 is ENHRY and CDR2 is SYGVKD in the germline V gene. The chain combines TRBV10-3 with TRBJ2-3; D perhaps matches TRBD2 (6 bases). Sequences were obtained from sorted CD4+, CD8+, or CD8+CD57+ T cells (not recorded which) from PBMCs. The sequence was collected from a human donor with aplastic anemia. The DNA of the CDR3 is TGTGCCAGCGGACTACCTGGCACAGATACGCAGTATTTT. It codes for CASGLPGTDTQYF.